The 8 T cell receptor beta chains presented below share a single source sample, sequenced in a study of shared clonotypes between healthy human individuals. Naive CD8 cells comprised CD45RO-negative, CCR7-positively selected cells, excluding terminally differentiated effector memory CD45RA+ cells. Produced via immunoSEQ multiplex PCR; TCRdb's table is partial and in-frame only. The data contain approximately 1.9 million clones, around 93% of them singletons. The sequencing sample was made of naive CD8+ T cells from PBMCs. Every receptor here comes from a man aged 18 to 29 in good health. Some clones in this sample may be carry-over from other donors' samples.

This clone was found a few times. V and J are TRBV5-5 and TRBJ1-4; D not resolved. Germline V gene sequence: CDR1 SGHKS, CDR2 YYEKEE (reference sequence). Between the trimmed V and J ends, which lost 4 bases and 4 bases, there was a span of 11 bases. CDR3 length equals 14 residues. The CDR3 region has the DNA TGTGCCAGCAGCCCAGGACGGATTAATGAAAAACTGTTTTTT. Protein sequence: CASSPGRINEKLFF.

The V call is TRBV6-5, the J call TRBJ1-2; D remains ambiguous. The V gene's germline CDR1 is MNHEY and CDR2 SVGAGI. V gave up 0 bases and J gave up 7 bases, with 12 bases separating them. There are 14 residues in the CDR3. The chain's CDR3 is CASSYSTTFGGYTF. The CDR3 bases are TGTGCCAGCAGTTACTCGACGACGTTCGGTGGCTACACCTTC.

The rearrangement uses TRBV9 and TRBJ1-1; 11 bases are shared with TRBD1. V lost 7 bases, J lost 3 bases, and 5 bases stayed unmatched. Germline CDR1 SGDLS, CDR2 YYNGEE. The CDR3 runs to 14 residues. The CDR3 sequence: CASGTGGPYTEAFF. The CDR3 coding sequence is TGTGCCAGCGGGACAGGGGGACCCTACACTGAAGCTTTCTTT.

This chain uses TRBV28 with TRBJ2-1; TRBD2 aligns across 10 bases. The length of the CDR3 is 18 residues. CDR1 is MDHEN, CDR2 SYDVKM, per germline. J was trimmed by 5 bases and V by 6 bases; bases with no gene match: 16. The CDR3 bases are TGTGCCAGCAGCCCATTGCAAACCCTAGCGGGAGAGCACAATGAGCAGTTCTTC. Protein sequence: CASSPLQTLAGEHNEQFF.

V and J are TRBV27 and TRBJ2-1; 7 bases align to TRBD2. CDR1 and CDR2 (germline): MNHEY, SMNVEV (reference sequence). V trimming: 5 bases; J trimming: 0 bases; junction bases outside the gene matches: 7. There are 16 residues in the CDR3. The CDR3 region is CASSRLAPSSYNEQFF. Written as DNA, the CDR3 is TGTGCCAGCAGTAGACTAGCTCCCAGCTCCTACAATGAGCAGTTCTTC.

The J gene is TRBJ2-7, the V gene TRBV7-9; D unresolved. This CDR3 has 13 residues. The germline V gene has CDR1 SEHNR and CDR2 FQNEAQ (reference sequence). The ends were cut back, 4 bases at V and 2 bases at J, with 9 bases in the middle. The CDR3 loop reads CASSSDPAYEQYF. The DNA of the CDR3 is TGTGCCAGCAGCTCCGATCCGGCCTACGAGCAGTACTTC.

The DNA of the CDR3 is TGTGCCAGCAGGGGGAGGACAGGAGCATACGAGCAGTACTTC. Protein product: CASRGRTGAYEQYF. This rearrangement joins TRBV6-1 to TRBJ2-7, with D perhaps matching TRBD1 (7 bases). CDR1 is MNHNS, CDR2 SASEGT, per germline. The length of the CDR3 is 14 residues. Trimming pared 6 bases from V and 4 bases from J, leaving 16 bases between.

V is TRBV6-5 and J is TRBJ2-7; TRBD2 aligns across 14 bases. CDR1 is MNHEY and CDR2 is SVGAGI in the germline V gene. The CDR3 extends over 15 amino acids. Unmatched junction bases numbered 4, after V lost 5 bases and J lost 4 bases. DNA of the CDR3: TGTGCCAGCAGTCCGCGACTAGCGGGAGGGTACGAGCAGTACTTC. Translation: CASSPRLAGGYEQYF.